The 20 T cell receptor beta chains listed next were all sequenced from one sample in a study of early T cells in non-severe SARS-CoV-2 infection. TCRdb recomputed calls from the 5' RACE reads with MiXCR, one row per CDR3 protein. The sample records about 50,000 distinct CDR3 sequences, 7% to 10% being singletons. Input material: whole blood. The source is an adult who was a healthcare worker with PCR-confirmed SARS-CoV-2 infection or an uninfected control (not recorded which).

The chain employs TRBV20-1 and TRBJ1-2; 9 nucleotides match TRBD1. The V segment lost 0 bases and the J segment 0 bases; nucleotides outside the gene matches: 11. Germline CDR1 reads DFQATT; CDR2 reads SNEGSKA (reference sequence). The length of the CDR3 is 18 residues. The DNA of the CDR3 is TGCAGTGCTAGAGATTATGGGACAGGGCGATTAGCTAACTATGGCTACACCTTC. Protein product: CSARDYGTGRLANYGYTF.

This rearrangement joins TRBV5-1 to TRBJ1-1, with D perhaps matching TRBD1 (6 bases). V dropped 5 bases and J dropped 3 bases, with 17 bases sitting between them. The CDR3 is made up of 15 amino acids. The V gene's germline CDR1 is SGHRS and CDR2 YFSETQ. The CDR3 DNA reads as TGCGCCAGCAGGCCGACAGTCCAGGGGCACACTGAAGCTTTCTTT. Encoded protein: CASRPTVQGHTEAFF.

V usage is TRBV2 and J usage is TRBJ2-7, with TRBD1 identical over 7 bases. The CDR3 totals 11 residues. Per germline, CDR1 SNHLY and CDR2 FYNNEI. Trimming cost V 10 bases and J 8 bases; bases outside gene matches: 8. CDR3 nucleotides: TGTGCCACCCTAAGACAGGGCAAGCAGTACTTC. Protein: CATLRQGKQYF.

Within the sample, this clonotype is medium-sized. The rearrangement joins TRBV7-2 to TRBJ1-2; D possibly corresponds to TRBD1 (6 bases). Germline V CDR1 and CDR2: SGHTA, FQGNSA. There are 15 residues in the CDR3. Trimming shortened V by 5 bases and J by 7 bases, and 20 bases separated the two germline ends. DNA of the CDR3: TGTGCCAGCAGCCCACCCGGGAGGGGGGACGGTGGCTACACCTTC. Its translation is CASSPPGRGDGGYTF.

This clonotype was recorded at least ten times. The V gene is TRBV2, the J gene TRBJ2-3, with unresolved D. The CDR3 has 13 amino acids. Germline CDR1 reads SNHLY; CDR2 reads FYNNEI. V lost 8 bases and J lost 2, with 11 bases in between. CDR3 DNA sequence: TGTGCCAGCGTTCCTCGCAACACAGATACGCAGTATTTT. Encoded protein: CASVPRNTDTQYF.

There are a few counts of this clonotype. Written as DNA, the CDR3 is TGTGCCAGCAGTTCGCAGGGACTAGCGGGAATGCATACGCAGTATTTT. Amino acid sequence: CASSSQGLAGMHTQYF. The J gene is TRBJ2-3, the V gene TRBV12-3 or TRBV12-4; 13 bases map to TRBD2. The CDR3 consists of 16 residues. V was pared by 4 bases and J by 7 bases, with 8 bases of the junction left unmatched.

This rearrangement joins TRBV5-8 to TRBJ2-7; TRBD2 might be the D (5 bases). Germline assignment: CDR1 SGHTS and CDR2 YDEGEE. This CDR3 spans 16 amino acids. V gave up 4 bases and J gave up 2 bases, with 19 bases separating them. As DNA, the CDR3 is TGTGCCAGCAGCCTCCCCACCCGCGGGCCAACCTACGAGCAGTACTTC. It specifies CASSLPTRGPTYEQYF.

The rearrangement links TRBV5-6 to TRBJ1-1; TRBD1 aligns across 7 bases. The CDR3 spans 14 residues. CDR1 SGHDT and CDR2 YYEEEE come from the germline V gene. The J segment lost 7 bases and the V segment lost 2 bases, leaving 8 bases of the junction unmatched. CDR3 nucleotides: TGTGCCAGCAGCTTCCAACAGGGGAGGGGTGAAGCTTTCTTT. Translated, it gives CASSFQQGRGEAFF.

CDR3 DNA: TGTGCCAGCAGCATGCAGGGGAACGAAGCTTTCTTT. It encodes CASSMQGNEAFF. J is TRBJ1-1 and V is TRBV5-4; the D gene is possibly TRBD1 (6 bases). Germline values: CDR1 SGHNT, CDR2 YYREEE (reference sequence). Trimming pared 4 bases from V and 8 bases from J, leaving 12 bases between. CDR3 size: 12 residues.

V gene TRBV4-1 combines with J gene TRBJ2-5; 14 nucleotides agree with TRBD2. The CDR3 runs to 17 residues. Germline V gives CDR1 MGHRA, CDR2 YSYEKL. V lost 3 bases and J lost 3; bases outside the gene matches: 6. This chain's CDR3 is CASSHGRLAGGEETQYF. In nucleotides, the CDR3 is TGCGCCAGCAGCCACGGAAGACTAGCGGGGGGGGAAGAGACCCAGTACTTC.

V is TRBV20-1 and J is TRBJ2-2; D not resolved. Germline V gene data show CDR1 as DFQATT and CDR2 as SNEGSKA (reference sequence). This CDR3 region has 12 residues. V was clipped by 4 bases and J by 7 bases, with 10 bases between them. Written as DNA, the CDR3 is TGCAGTGCTACAGGCATTGACGGGGAGCTGTTTTTT. It yields the protein CSATGIDGELFF.

This clonotype was seen a handful of times. The chain joins TRBV5-6 to TRBJ1-1, with 11 bases identical to TRBD1. The CDR3 contains 15 residues. J was trimmed by 8 bases and V by 3 bases; bases with no gene match: 9. CDR1 is SGHDT, CDR2 YYEEEE, per germline. The CDR3 bases are TGTGCCAGCAGCTACTGGACAGGGGGCTTATCCGAAGCTTTCTTT. Translation gives CASSYWTGGLSEAFF.

This clonotype was found a few times. The V gene is TRBV5-6, the J gene TRBJ2-7; 10 bases align to TRBD1. With V trimmed by 2 bases and J by 7 bases, 6 bases remained unmatched. Germline V CDR1 and CDR2: SGHDT, YYEEEE. The CDR3 is made up of 14 amino acids. The CDR3 here is CASSLDRGRREQYF. CDR3 DNA: TGTGCCAGCAGCTTAGACAGGGGGCGGCGGGAGCAGTACTTC.

The genes are TRBV11-1 and TRBJ2-1, with 8 bases lining up with TRBD1. The V and J ends lost 6 bases and 5 bases, in that order; junction bases with no gene match: 3. The CDR3 runs 13 residues. Germline V gene data show CDR1 as SGHAT and CDR2 as FQDESV (reference sequence). CDR3 amino acids: CASRQGQDNEQFF. In DNA, the CDR3 is TGTGCCAGCAGGCAGGGACAGGACAATGAGCAGTTCTTC.

This clonotype has just a few counts. The V and J genes are TRBV6-2 or TRBV6-3 and TRBJ1-1; unclear D gene. The germline CDR1 and CDR2 sequences are MNHEY and SVGEGT. V gave up 8 bases and J gave up 1 base, with 5 bases separating them. The CDR3 consists of 11 residues. Here the CDR3 reads CASVRNTEAFF. Written as DNA, the CDR3 is TGTGCCAGCGTAAGGAACACTGAAGCTTTCTTT.

This clonotype was counted many times. J is TRBJ2-3 and V is TRBV30; 8 bases map to TRBD2. The CDR3 covers 13 residues. V lost 0 bases to trimming and J lost 4 bases; unmatched junction nucleotides: 0. Germline-derived CDR1 and CDR2 are GTSNPN and SVGIG (reference sequence). CDR3 coding DNA: TGTGCCTGGAGTGTAGCGGGGGCAGATACGCAGTATTTT. It specifies CAWSVAGADTQYF.

The CDR3 bases are TGTCCGAACCGGTTGGATCAGGGGCCCTGGTCCTACGAGCAGTACTTC. Its translation: CPNRLDQGPWSYEQYF. The rearrangement joins TRBV28 to TRBJ2-7; the D gene is possibly TRBD1 (6 bases). Germline V gives CDR1 MDHEN, CDR2 SYDVKM. The CDR3 extends over 16 amino acids.

As concerns this clonotype: This is likely a read error, given that the CDR3 carries no conserved phenylalanine or tryptophan at its end. The chain uses TRBV3-1 and TRBJ1-1; D remains ambiguous. This CDR3 contains 13 residues. V shed 3 bases and J shed 3 bases, with 8 bases lying between them. In germline, CDR1 is LGHDT, CDR2 YNNKEL (reference sequence). CDR3 residues: CASSHGVDTEAFS. In DNA form, the CDR3 reads TGTGCCAGCAGCCATGGGGTGGACACTGAAGCTTTCTCT.

This clonotype was counted only a few times. This chain uses TRBV28 with TRBJ2-5, with TRBD2 matching 7 bases. The CDR3 loop spans 15 amino acids. CDR1 is MDHEN, CDR2 SYDVKM, per germline. The V and J ends lost 3 bases and 5 bases, in that order; junction bases with no gene match: 9. For the CDR3, the DNA is TGTGCCAGCAGTTTGACGGGAGGATTGTGGGAGACCCAGTACTTC. Protein product: CASSLTGGLWETQYF. The full variable domain, completed using reference TRBV28 and TRBJ2-5, is DVKVTQSSRYLVKRTGEKVFLECVQDMDHENMFWYRQDPGLGLRLIYFSYDVKMKEKGDIPEGYSVSREKKERFSLILESASTNQTSMYLCASSLTGGLWETQYFGPGTRLLVL.

This clonotype appeared many times. CDR3 nucleotide sequence: TGCAGCGGCTCGGAAACTACTGAAGCTTTCTTT. This gives the protein CSGSETTEAFF. J is TRBJ1-1 and V is TRBV29-1, with D unclear. CDR1 is SQVTM and CDR2 is ANQGSEA in the germline V gene. CDR3 length equals 11 residues. V lost 7 bases to trimming and J lost 5 bases, with 11 bases between them.